This T cell receptor (beta chain) was profiled in a study of blood T cell repertoires in COVID-19. Study in general: Samples came from the United States, Italy and Spain, spanning acute and convalescent COVID-19. T cells, B-cell-depleted T cells, or PBMCs supplied cDNA or gDNA.

Per the original methods: Cell counts per sample came from amplifying reference gene primers. Assay: immunoSEQ multiplex PCR; the TCRdb copy retains only in-frame clones and omits some. V, J and clone size were drawn from that table, and D and trimming were deduced from the DNA. The sample contains approximately 90,000 clones, roughly nine tenths of which appear only once. This CDR3 contains 13 residues. With 5 bases removed from V and 8 bases from J, the gap between germline ends came to 15 bases. CDR1 is SGHVS and CDR2 is FQNEAQ in the germline V gene. The genes are TRBV7-8 and TRBJ1-2; tentatively, D is TRBD1 (5 bases). The receptor was derived from a man aged 45 to 65 with acute or convalescent COVID-19. The sample comprised peripheral blood. In DNA, the CDR3 is TGTGCCAGCAGCCGTTCGGAGGAGGGGGGCTACACCTTC. Its translation is CASSRSEEGGYTF.